Listed below are T cell receptor beta chains from one sample, sequenced in a study of blood T cell repertoires in COVID-19. Here immunoSEQ multiplex PCR was the method, and the copy in TCRdb shows in-frame clones only, minus some. This table holds over 85,000 clones, around 90% found once. The source material was peripheral blood. Source of these receptors: a woman older than 75 with active COVID-19. Each CDR3 is given with its conserved first and last residue. The order of the fields is CDR3 protein, D gene, V gene, clone size. A D gene is named only where the DNA matches it firmly. Rows may omit the clone size; those that give it use once, few, many or a size class.

CASSQLPGGSYNSPLHF . TRBV3-1/TRBV3-2 .
CASSQRRLAGQETQYF TRBD2 TRBV7-2 .
CASSPLPTGTNEKLFF TRBD1 TRBV18 .
CASSTAIGQPQHF . TRBV18 .
CASSLGGREETQYF . TRBV7-3 .
CASSLSGGSSYEQYF . TRBV27 .
CASSSGQATGELFF TRBD1 TRBV7-3 .
CASSGGLTYEQYF TRBD2 TRBV2 .
CASSSLTGTTGEQFF TRBD2 TRBV11-2 .
CSVARSGSSYNEQFF . TRBV29-1 .
CASSQGLAGLDTQYF TRBD2 TRBV4-3 .
CATSRALTSGSSYEQYF TRBD2 TRBV15 .
CASSLAPGEGNTIYF . TRBV7-2 few
CASSHGDAEQFF . TRBV6-5 .
CASSLGGDRVYNEQFF TRBD1 TRBV6-2/TRBV6-3 .
CSVRWWAGETQYF . TRBV29-1 .
CASSILAGELDTQYF TRBD2 TRBV28 .
CASSLYGVTNEQFF . TRBV28 .
CASSPRSLSGANVLTF . TRBV7-9 .
CASSLGTGREKLFF TRBD1 TRBV28 .
CASSLKGSSSGRAHEQYF TRBD2 TRBV7-9 .
CASMKDRRIWDNEQFF TRBD1 TRBV2 .
CASSLGQGIYNEQFF . TRBV7-6 .
CATRTDTDTQYF . TRBV6-5 .
CAWQTGSWTDTQYF . TRBV30 .
CAISSQLAGGSTDTQYF TRBD2 TRBV10-3 .
CASSGQLSYEQYF . TRBV6-2/TRBV6-3 few
CASSLGRSSYEQYF . TRBV5-5 once
CASSSGYEQYF . TRBV5-6 .
CASSYERTSTDTQYF . TRBV2 .
CASSPGYQPQHF . TRBV3-1/TRBV3-2 .
CASSQGPPRNEQFF . TRBV7-3 .
CASSQDFRGRYNTGELFF TRBD2 TRBV14 .
CASSQDGGRVADTQYF TRBD2 TRBV4-3 .
CASSSEAAAASTDTQYF . TRBV7-9 .
CASSLGTTGGQETQYF TRBD1 TRBV7-2 .
CASSSRGGRTNEKLFF . TRBV6-5 .
CASGPGEGDTQYF . TRBV12-5 .
CASSSVRGTVEGQYF . TRBV11-2 .
CASSRRLAGSGYEQYF TRBD2 TRBV11-1 .
CASSQRTGGGNQPQHF TRBD1 TRBV5-6 once
CASSMGGTSGETQYF TRBD2 TRBV19 .
CASSEPQGKGPEQYF . TRBV10-2 .
CASSYSRGRGGVYNEQFF TRBD1 TRBV6-2/TRBV6-3 .
CASSISAGTGVYEQYF TRBD1 TRBV5-1 .
CASSETGNQPQHF TRBD1 TRBV2 .
CASSDRVGGGYTF TRBD1 TRBV12-3/TRBV12-4 once
CASSQAYYEQYF . TRBV3-1/TRBV3-2 .
CASSPIALAANEQYF . TRBV18 once
CASSDRRVRDSYNEQFF . TRBV19 .
CASSSGTSGGNEQFF TRBD2 TRBV5-1 .
CASSYDREVLYF TRBD1 TRBV7-8 .
CAWSVLSAGRSYEQYF . TRBV30 few